The clone carrying this T cell receptor beta chain has ten or more counts. What it recognizes is unknown. TCRdb redid the calling of the RACE reads with MiXCR, one entry per CDR3 protein. The table lists about 380,000 distinct CDR3 sequences, approximately 5.1% of them singletons. The data were obtained in a study of human T cells and chemical hapten exposure. Overall study results and limits: A positive correlation with patch test score was found for PT1 expanded TCR counts.

Trimming pared 6 bases from V and 8 bases from J, leaving 12 bases between. CDR3 length equals 12 residues. The germline CDR1 and CDR2 sequences are SGHRS and YFSETQ. Time point here: pre-sensitization, week 0. Sample treatment: therapeutic diphenylcyclopropenone sensitization with weekly scalp DPC. The chain combines TRBV5-1 with TRBJ2-1; no clear D gene. The clonotype was recovered from a woman between 50 and 59 years old with alopecia areata. Some clones in this sample may be carry-over from other donors' samples. Sequenced here: whole blood, sampled in connection with sensitization to the hapten diphenylcyclopropenone (DPC). This CDR3 is CASKAGPDEQFF. In DNA form, the CDR3 reads TGCGCCAGCAAGGCAGGCCCGGATGAGCAGTTCTTC.